The TCR beta chain under discussion was sequenced for a study of cytomegalovirus exposure and HLA in healthy donors. Germline V gives CDR1 MNHNY, CDR2 SVGAGI (reference sequence). Trimming pared 4 bases from V and 3 bases from J, leaving 16 bases between. The CDR3 consists of 15 residues. Primers for the PCR totalled 60 Vbeta and 13 Jbeta. TCRdb keeps only in-frame clones here, not all; method: immunoSEQ multiplex PCR. Of under 85,000 clones listed, roughly 74% were seen once; the top ten hold 20% to 25%. Broader study findings: Later on, a genetic analysis was performed. It linked a missense variant in DCLRE1C with V- and J-gene trimming of TCR beta.

As to this clone: Its antigen is unidentified.

The source material was PBMCs. The TCR was taken from a woman in her thirties in good health and CMV-seropositive. The chain couples TRBV6-6 to TRBJ2-7; TRBD1 might be the D (6 bases). The CDR3 coding sequence is TGTGCCAGCAGTTCGGGCAGGGGTGGCTTCTACGAGCAGTACTTC. Its protein is CASSSGRGGFYEQYF.